This TCR beta chain stems from a study of brain T cells in children with intractable seizures. The germline V gene encodes CDR1 SEHNR and CDR2 FQNEAQ (reference sequence). V dropped 3 bases and J dropped 0; count of bases not matched to a gene: 3. This CDR3 region has 15 residues. Profiling relied on immunoSEQ multiplex PCR, and the TCRdb table lists in-frame clones only, not all of them. This table holds some 76,000 clones, about 93% found once. The sequence was collected from a boy younger than two with tuberous sclerosis and intractable seizures. This material consisted of peripheral blood, taken at surgery. This chain uses TRBV7-9 with TRBJ1-2; 8 nucleotides agree with TRBD1. The CDR3 coding sequence is TGTGCCAGCAGCTTCGGGACAGGAGCTAACTATGGCTACACCTTC. It translates to CASSFGTGANYGYTF.